The TCR beta chain described here comes from a study of blood T cell repertoires in COVID-19. Study context: Spain, Italy and the United States supplied samples that represented acute and convalescent COVID-19. Sources were T cells, B-cell-depleted T cells, or PBMCs; the material itself was cDNA or gDNA.

CDR3 size: 15 residues. Original processing notes: Amplification of reference gene primers provided the estimated nucleated cell counts. TCRdb's copy holds only in-frame clones and misses some; the assay was immunoSEQ multiplex PCR. D and trimming come from the DNA, and the V and J calls and clone size come from that table. This repertoire shows 200,000 or so clones, approximately 81% found once; its top ten account for around 21%. The sample consisted of peripheral blood. J is TRBJ1-2 and V is TRBV21-1. TRBV21-1 represents a pseudogene. This clonotype was sampled from a human donor in a cohort sampled during active COVID-19. The CDR3 region is CAGLLTEGVEYGYTF. The CDR3 DNA is TGTGCCGGACTACTTACGGAGGGAGTGGAATATGGCTACACCTTC.